The 8 T cell receptor beta chains reported below all come from one sample, sequenced in a study of radiation and T cells in renal cell carcinoma. Sequenced by immunoSEQ multiplex PCR; TCRdb stores in-frame clones only, minus some. The table lists 95,000 or so clones, 75% to 90% of them singletons. Time point denoted: baseline pretreatment blood. Treatment denoted: 15 Gy SBRT to primary tumor, nephrectomy 4 weeks later. The sample was blood, taken from a patient whose treatment included radiotherapy and nephrectomy. These receptors were collected from a man aged 50-59 years with renal cell carcinoma.

J is TRBJ1-1 and V is TRBV19, with D perhaps matching TRBD1 (6 bases). CDR1 and CDR2 from the germline V gene are LNHDA and SQIVND (reference sequence). Trimming stripped 0 bases from V and 8 bases from J, with 19 bases between. The CDR3 contains 16 residues. This CDR3 is CASSIDPTGNYGEAFF. In DNA, the CDR3 is TGTGCCAGTAGTATAGACCCTACAGGGAACTACGGGGAAGCTTTCTTT.

The rearrangement joins TRBV30 to TRBJ2-7; no clear D gene. V was cut by 3 bases and J by 2 bases, with 23 bases left in between. Germline lookup yields CDR1 GTSNPN and CDR2 SVGIG (reference sequence). This CDR3 has 17 amino acids. Written as DNA, the CDR3 is TGTGCCTGGAGATGTCATATTCGACACTTCGTTCCCTACGAGCAGTACTTC. It is translated as CAWRCHIRHFVPYEQYF.

The V and J genes are TRBV5-8 and TRBJ1-5; no clear D gene. The V and J ends lost 4 bases and 6 bases respectively, with 5 bases between them. The length of the CDR3 is 11 residues. Germline-derived CDR1 and CDR2 are SGHTS and YDEGEE. CDR3 nucleotides: TGTGCCAGCAGCGTAGGTCAGCCCCAGCATTTT. Protein product: CASSVGQPQHF.

This chain uses TRBV7-8 with TRBJ1-1; D is ambiguous. V lost 5 bases to trimming and J lost 0 bases, with 10 bases between them. CDR3 size: 14 residues. CDR1 SGHVS and CDR2 FQNEAQ come from the germline V gene. CDR3 region: CASSPPGLNTEAFF. CDR3 DNA sequence: TGTGCCAGCAGCCCCCCGGGCTTGAACACTGAAGCTTTCTTT.

The chain joins TRBV15 to TRBJ1-2, with 9 bases matching TRBD1. V lost 7 bases, J lost 0 bases, and 9 bases stayed unmatched. The germline V gene encodes CDR1 LNHNV and CDR2 YYDKDF (reference sequence). This CDR3 contains 16 residues. The CDR3 loop reads CATTSGGQGSNYGYTF. The CDR3 DNA sequence: TGTGCCACCACCAGCGGGGGACAGGGTTCTAACTATGGCTACACCTTC.

The V call is TRBV30, the J call TRBJ1-4, with 7 bases matching TRBD1. The CDR3 extends over 12 amino acids. V was clipped by 1 base and J by 16 bases; unmatched bases: 9. Germline CDR1 and CDR2: GTSNPN and SVGIG (reference sequence). CDR3 sequence: CAWSDSRQGTFF. CDR3 nucleotides: TGTGCCTGGAGTGACTCGCGACAGGGCACGTTTTTT.

This rearrangement joins TRBV7-6 to TRBJ1-5; D unclear. Trimming cost V 0 bases and J 6 bases, with 12 bases left between them. The CDR3 sequence is 15 residues long. CDR1 is SGHVS, CDR2 FNYEAQ, per germline. CDR3 loop: CASSLAGELAQPQHF. The CDR3 DNA is TGTGCCAGCAGCTTAGCCGGGGAGTTAGCTCAGCCCCAGCATTTT.

This chain uses TRBV29-1 with TRBJ1-2; D gene unclear. CDR3 length: 13 residues. Germline values: CDR1 SQVTM, CDR2 ANQGSEA. V lost 4 bases, J lost 0 bases, and 9 bases lay in between. The CDR3 sequence: CSVGIGANYGYTF. The CDR3 DNA follows: TGCAGCGTTGGAATTGGGGCTAACTATGGCTACACCTTC. The variable domain in full, with the rest retrieved from reference TRBV29-1 and TRBJ1-2, is SAVISQKPSRDICQRGTSLTIQCQVDSQVTMMFWYRQQPGQSLTLIATANQGSEATYESGFVIDKFPISRPNLTFSTLTVSNMSPEDSSIYLCSVGIGANYGYTFGSGTRLTVV.